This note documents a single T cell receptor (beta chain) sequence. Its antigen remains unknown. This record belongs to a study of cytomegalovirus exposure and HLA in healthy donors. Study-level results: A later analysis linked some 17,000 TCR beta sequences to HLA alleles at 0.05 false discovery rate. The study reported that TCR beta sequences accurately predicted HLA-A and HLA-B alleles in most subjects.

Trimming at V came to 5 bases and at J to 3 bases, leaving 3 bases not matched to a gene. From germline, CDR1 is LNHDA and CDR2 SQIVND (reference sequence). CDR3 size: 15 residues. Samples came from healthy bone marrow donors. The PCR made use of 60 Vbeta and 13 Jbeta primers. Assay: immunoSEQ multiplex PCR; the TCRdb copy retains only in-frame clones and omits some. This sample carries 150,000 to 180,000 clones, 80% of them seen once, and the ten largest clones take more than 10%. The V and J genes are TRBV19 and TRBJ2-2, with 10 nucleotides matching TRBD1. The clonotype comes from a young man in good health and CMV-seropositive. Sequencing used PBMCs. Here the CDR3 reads CASSPGTGDTGELFF. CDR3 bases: TGTGCCAGTAGTCCCGGGACAGGGGACACCGGGGAGCTGTTTTTT.